These T cell receptor beta chains were read from a single sample in a study of PD-L1 blockade in urothelial cancer. Sequencing was performed with immunoSEQ multiplex PCR; in TCRdb, only in-frame clones are kept and a portion is missing. The sample shows tens of thousands of clones, around 90% of them seen only once. This specimen consisted of PBMCs, obtained around atezolizumab (anti-PD-L1) treatment. These receptors were collected from a man aged 60 to 75 with urothelial cancer. Both conserved end residues are part of each CDR3. D genes are given only for firm matches. Clone size, where shown, is once, few, many, or a class for clones that have expanded.

- TRBJ1-3 TRBV7-3 - TGTGCCAGCAGCTTACTCGGCTCTGGAAACACCATATATTTT CASSLLGSGNTIYF
- TRBJ2-7 TRBV4-1 TRBD2 TGCGCCAGCAGCCAAGAAGAGGGCGGGAGGACGAATTCCCCCCTAGATTACGAGCAGTACTTC CASSQEEGGRTNSPLDYEQYF
- TRBJ1-1 TRBV9 TRBD1 TGTGCCAGCAGCCCCCAGGGGGGAAACACTGAAGCTTTCTTT CASSPQGGNTEAFF
- TRBJ2-1 TRBV6-6 TRBD2 TGTGCCAGCAGTTACTCCCTAGCGGGGGGTCGTAATGAGCAGTTCTTC CASSYSLAGGRNEQFF
few TRBJ2-1 TRBV5-4 - TGTGCCAGCAGTTCTATAACGCAGGGCAATGAGCAGTTCTTC CASSSITQGNEQFF
- TRBJ2-1 TRBV7-9 TRBD1 TGTGCCAGCAGCTTAGCTCTGGGGACAGGCGATTCCTACAATGAGCAGTTCTTC CASSLALGTGDSYNEQFF
- TRBJ2-2 TRBV4-1 TRBD1 TGCGCCAGCAGCCAGGGACAGGGGTTTTGGACCGGGGAGCTGTTTTTT CASSQGQGFWTGELFF
- TRBJ1-4 TRBV2 - TGTGCCAGCTTATTTGAAAAACTGTTTTTT CASLFEKLFF
- TRBJ1-5 TRBV6-5 - TGTGCCACCGGGGGAATAAGGAATCAGCCCCAGCATTTT CATGGIRNQPQHF
- TRBJ1-2 TRBV7-2 - TGTGCCAGCAGCGAACAGGATAACTATGGCTACACCTTC CASSEQDNYGYTF
- TRBJ2-2 TRBV7-8 - TGTGCCAGCAGCTTTGCGGCAGGGGAGCGGGAGCTGTTTTTT CASSFAAGERELFF
- TRBJ2-2 TRBV19 TRBD1 TGTGCCAGTAGGAGACCGGCGACAGGGGTGAACACCGGGGAGCTGTTTTTT CASRRPATGVNTGELFF
- TRBJ2-3 TRBV5-1 - TGCGCCAGCAGCCCGACTGGGACACCGAACACAGATACGCAGTATTTT CASSPTGTPNTDTQYF
- TRBJ2-5 TRBV30 - TGTGCCGACCGAACAGGAGAGACCCAGTACTTC CADRTGETQYF